This entry lists 2 T cell receptor beta chains sequenced from one sample in a study of blood T cell repertoires in COVID-19. Here immunoSEQ multiplex PCR was the method, and the copy in TCRdb shows in-frame clones only, minus some. The table lists roughly 390,000 clones, 75% to 90% of them singletons. The sequenced sample consisted of peripheral blood. These receptors originate from a woman between 18 and 30 years old with acute or convalescent COVID-19.

The J gene is TRBJ1-1, the V gene TRBV29-1; D is ambiguous. V was cut by 7 bases and J by 3 bases, with 12 bases left in between. The CDR3 runs to 12 residues. Germline V CDR1 and CDR2: SQVTM, ANQGSEA. The CDR3, as DNA: TGCAGCGCGGATAAATCCGACACTGAAGCTTTCTTT. Translated: CSADKSDTEAFF.

The V gene is TRBV27, the J gene TRBJ1-2; a possible D gene is TRBD1 (5 bases). The germline CDR1 and CDR2 sequences are MNHEY and SMNVEV (reference sequence). V shed 6 bases and J shed 4 bases, with 15 bases lying between them. This CDR3 comprises 14 residues. This CDR3 is CASSPGLSVYGYTF. CDR3 nucleotide sequence: TGTGCCAGCAGCCCGGGACTGAGCGTCTATGGCTACACCTTC.